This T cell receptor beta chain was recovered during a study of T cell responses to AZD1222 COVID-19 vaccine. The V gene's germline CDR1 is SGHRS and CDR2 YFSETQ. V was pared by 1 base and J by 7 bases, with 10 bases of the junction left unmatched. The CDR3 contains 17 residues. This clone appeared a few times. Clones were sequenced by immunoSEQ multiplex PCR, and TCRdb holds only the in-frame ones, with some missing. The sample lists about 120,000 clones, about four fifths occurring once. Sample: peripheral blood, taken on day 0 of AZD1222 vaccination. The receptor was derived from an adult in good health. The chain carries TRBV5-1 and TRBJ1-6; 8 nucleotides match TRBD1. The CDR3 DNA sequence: TGCGCCAGCAGCTTGTTAGTAGGACAGGGCGCAAATTCACCCCTCCACTTT. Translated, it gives CASSLLVGQGANSPLHF.